Listed here are 9 T cell receptor beta chains from one sample, sequenced in a study of cytomegalovirus exposure and HLA in healthy donors. The primer mix had 60 Vbeta and 13 Jbeta primers. Clones were read by immunoSEQ multiplex PCR, and TCRdb kept only the in-frame ones, dropping some. Of 150,000 to 200,000 clones detected, 81% appear once; the ten largest clones hold about 1.8%. What was sequenced was PBMCs. These receptors were obtained from a man aged 18 to 30 in good health and CMV-seronegative.

This chain uses TRBV11-2 with TRBJ2-3, with D tentatively TRBD2 (7 bases). In germline, CDR1 is SGHAT, CDR2 FQNNGV. The CDR3 is made up of 14 amino acids. With 2 bases removed from V and 5 bases from J, the gap between germline ends came to 11 bases. CDR3 coding DNA: TGTGCCAGCAGCTTACGGGGGGCCGGAGATACGCAGTATTTT. Protein sequence: CASSLRGAGDTQYF.

CDR3 sequence (DNA): TGTGCCAGCAGCCTACCCTCCGGCGGGAGATATTCAGATACGCAGTATTTT. This gives the protein CASSLPSGGRYSDTQYF. The chain employs TRBV27 and TRBJ2-3; 7 bases agree with TRBD2. The germline V gene has CDR1 MNHEY and CDR2 SMNVEV (reference sequence). V lost 6 bases, J lost 4 bases, and 16 bases stayed unmatched. The CDR3 is 17 residues long.

V is TRBV5-5 and J is TRBJ1-5; D unresolved. This CDR3 spans 15 amino acids. The V gene lost 1 base and the J gene lost 4 bases, with 12 bases spanning the gap. Germline CDR1 is SGHKS and CDR2 is YYEKEE (reference sequence). CDR3 coding DNA: TGTGCCAGCAGCTTGTATGAAGTAGTTAATCAGCCCCAGCATTTT. The encoded protein is CASSLYEVVNQPQHF. Full variable domain (outside the CDR3, taken from reference TRBV5-5 and TRBJ1-5): DAGVTQSPTHLIKTRGQQVTLRCSPISGHKSVSWYQQVLGQGPQFIFQYYEKEERGRGNFPDRFSARQFPNYSSELNVNALLLGDSALYLCASSLYEVVNQPQHFGDGTRLSIL.

About this clone: One end of the junction fails to match germline, which may point to a read error. J is TRBJ2-6 and V is TRBV7-9, with D hard to call. Germline V gene lookup returns CDR1 SEHNR and CDR2 FQNEAQ (reference sequence). The CDR3 spans 18 residues. In DNA form, the CDR3 reads TGTTCCAGCAGCCCAGGAATTCGTTTCTACTCTGGGGCCAACGTCCTGACTTTC. Its protein product is CSSSPGIRFYSGANVLTF.

This chain connects TRBV19 to TRBJ1-5; 8 bases are a match to TRBD1. The CDR3 contains 15 residues. Trimming cost V 6 bases and J 2 bases; bases outside gene matches: 6. Germline V CDR1 and CDR2: LNHDA, SQIVND (reference sequence). CDR3 sequence (DNA): TGTGCCAGTAGAGCGGGACAGGCCCGCAATCAGCCCCAGCATTTT. Its protein is CASRAGQARNQPQHF. Full variable domain (rest looked up from reference TRBV19 and TRBJ1-5): DGGITQSPKYLFRKEGQNVTLSCEQNLNHDAMYWYRQDPGQGLRLIYYSQIVNDFQKGDIAEGYSVSREKKESFPLTVTSAQKNPTAFYLCASRAGQARNQPQHFGDGTRLSIL.

J is TRBJ2-3 and V is TRBV4-3; 12 bases are a match to TRBD2. The CDR3 spans 16 residues. Germline V gene sequence: CDR1 LGHNA, CDR2 YSLEER. The junction had 4 bases not matched to a gene; V was cut back by 1 base and J by 5 bases. CDR3 region: CASSQVASGRGDTQYF. The CDR3 DNA sequence: TGCGCCAGCAGCCAAGTGGCTAGCGGGAGGGGAGATACGCAGTATTTT.

The chain uses TRBV18 and TRBJ2-5; D remains unclear. CDR3 length: 13 residues. Between the trimmed V and J ends, which lost 2 bases and 4 bases, there was a span of 8 bases. CDR1 and CDR2 from the germline V gene are KGHSH and LQKENI. In DNA, the CDR3 is TGTGCCAGCTCACCAGCAGGTTTAGAGACCCAGTACTTC. Translated, it gives CASSPAGLETQYF.

The chain uses TRBV5-3 and TRBJ1-2; D remains ambiguous. TRBV5-3 is given ORF status, its function remaining uncertain. V was clipped by 2 bases and J by 3 bases, with 14 bases between them. The CDR3 covers 15 residues. CDR3 coding DNA: TGTGCCAGAAGCTTAGTGCGGAGGCCACACTATGGCTACACCTTC. It translates to CARSLVRRPHYGYTF.

The V call is TRBV19, the J call TRBJ2-3, with D possibly TRBD2 on 6 matching bases. The CDR3 is 15 residues long. Trimming removed 5 bases from V and 7 bases from J, with 19 bases in between. From germline, CDR1 is LNHDA and CDR2 SQIVND (reference sequence). The CDR3 sequence: CASSPTKTRFYTQYF. The CDR3 DNA follows: TGTGCCAGTAGTCCTACCAAGACTAGGTTTTATACGCAGTATTTT.